This T cell receptor beta chain came from a study of regulatory T cells in long-lasting Graves disease. This CDR3 spans 15 amino acids. Trimming took off 6 bases at V and 0 bases at J, with 12 bases between the two ends. CDR1 is MRHNA and CDR2 is SNTAGT in the germline V gene. Construction of TCR beta libraries relied on iRepertoire HTBI primers and on Arm-PCR targeting CDR3 regions. As handled by the study authors: Among the samples, 62 TRBV and around 15 TRBJ segments were identified. MiXCR was run by TCRdb on the multiplex PCR reads, yielding one entry per CDR3 protein. TCRdb's processing, not the authors', yielded these V and J calls. Found here are under 800,000 distinct CDR3 sequences, around 15% of them singletons; the top ten hold more than 15%. Regarding time point: newly diagnosed GD, antithyroid drugs for less than 3 months. RNA from PBMCs was the source of the TCR library. Overall study findings and caveats: Persistent patients shared about 3,000 public clonotypes among themselves. Newly diagnosed patients shared fewer, at 900 to 1,000. Persistent disease favored TRBV28, TRBJ1-2 and TRBJ2-5.

With regard to this clonotype: The antigen is unknown.

The data also belong to a second study, concerning T cells in Graves' hyperthyroidism and ophthalmopathy. As that study records: Most thyroid-expanded clonotypes above 0.001 were also found in blood.

The receptor comes from a woman in her thirties with Graves disease. The chain recombines TRBV6-4 with TRBJ2-1; possible D gene TRBD2, 5 bases. This sample comprised peripheral blood mononuclear cells (PBMCs), obtained at new diagnosis, from a patient treated with antithyroid drugs. CDR3: CASSPGKSSYNEQFF. The CDR3 DNA reads TGTGCCAGCAGCCCCGGGAAGAGCTCCTACAATGAGCAGTTCTTC.